Here is one T cell receptor beta chain with its context. TCR beta CDR3 regions were amplified from RNA. An initial round of RT-PCR targeting the TCR CDR3 relied on the HTBI primer set. TCRdb recomputed calls from the multiplex PCR reads with MiXCR, one row per CDR3 protein. The data contain some 600,000 distinct CDR3 sequences, 46% of them singletons. The CDR3 is made up of 15 amino acids. The V segment lost 4 bases and the J segment 1 base; nucleotides outside the gene matches: 3. From germline, CDR1 is SNHLY and CDR2 FYNNEI. This specimen belongs to a study of T cells in Graves' hyperthyroidism and ophthalmopathy.

The receptor's source is a woman under 30 with Graves' hyperthyroidism. V gene TRBV2 combines with J gene TRBJ1-1, with TRBD1 identical over 10 bases. The sequenced sample was peripheral blood or thyroid tissue (not recorded which). CDR3 loop: CASSGGQGKNTEAFF. CDR3 DNA sequence: TGTGCCAGCAGTGGGGGACAGGGGAAGAACACTGAAGCTTTCTTT.